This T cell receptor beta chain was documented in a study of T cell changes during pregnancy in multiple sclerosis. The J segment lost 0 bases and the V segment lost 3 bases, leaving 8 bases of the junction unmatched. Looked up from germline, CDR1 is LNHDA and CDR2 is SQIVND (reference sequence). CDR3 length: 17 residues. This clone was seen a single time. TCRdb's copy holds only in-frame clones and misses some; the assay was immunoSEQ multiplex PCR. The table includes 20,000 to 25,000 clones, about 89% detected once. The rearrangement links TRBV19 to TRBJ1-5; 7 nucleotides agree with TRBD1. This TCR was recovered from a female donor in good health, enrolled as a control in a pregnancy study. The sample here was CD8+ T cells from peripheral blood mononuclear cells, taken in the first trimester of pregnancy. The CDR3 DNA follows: TGTGCCAGTAGTATCTCTTCCGGGACAGATAGCAATCAGCCCCAGCATTTT. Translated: CASSISSGTDSNQPQHF.